This T cell receptor beta chain derives from a study of cytomegalovirus exposure and HLA in healthy donors. V dropped 2 bases and J dropped 1 base, with 5 bases sitting between them. The CDR3 extends over 14 amino acids. CDR1 LGHNA and CDR2 YSLEER come from the germline V gene. These donors were members of the roughly 120-subject validation cohort, a group separate from the approximately 640-subject first cohort. Whole-study results and caveats: The authors confirmed in vitro that three CMV-associated chains were specific for CMV antigens. Cytomegalovirus-associated TCR beta chains were listed, numbering 150 to 200.

Sequenced by immunoSEQ multiplex PCR; TCRdb stores in-frame clones only, minus some. The table records 110,000 or so clones, roughly 88% of them present only once. A note on this clone: Its antigen is as yet unknown.

What was sequenced was PBMCs. The source is a man between 18 and 29 years old in good health and CMV-seronegative. The V and J genes are TRBV4-3 and TRBJ2-2; D gene unclear. CDR3 DNA: TGCGCCAGCAGCCAAACTATGAACACCGGGGAGCTGTTTTTT. Encoded protein: CASSQTMNTGELFF.